This entry lists 13 T cell receptor beta chains sequenced from one sample in a study of blood T cell repertoires in COVID-19. Some clones are missing from TCRdb's copy, which holds only in-frame ones; the method was immunoSEQ multiplex PCR. The sample includes 150,000 to 200,000 clones, about 77% of them seen just once. Input material: PBMCs or T cells enriched from blood (not recorded which). The receptors originated from a woman in her 50s with acute COVID-19.

There are many counts of this clone. This chain uses TRBV2 with TRBJ1-1; D is perhaps TRBD1 (6 bases). From germline, CDR1 is SNHLY and CDR2 FYNNEI. V lost 3 bases to trimming and J lost 6 bases, with 8 bases between them. The CDR3 sequence is 12 residues long. The CDR3 bases are TGTGCCAGCAGTGACGGACAGCCTGAAGCTTTCTTT. Protein: CASSDGQPEAFF.

The rearrangement links TRBV4-1 to TRBJ1-4; the match to TRBD1 covers 7 bases. CDR1 is MGHRA and CDR2 is YSYEKL in the germline V gene. With V trimmed by 3 bases and J by 8 bases, 9 bases remained unmatched. CDR3 length: 15 residues. CDR3 DNA sequence: TGCGCCAGCAGCCAGCAACAGGGGTTCGAGGAAAAACTGTTTTTT. Translation gives CASSQQQGFEEKLFF.

This chain joins TRBV3-1 (or the pseudogene TRBV3-2) and TRBJ1-2; possible D gene TRBD1, 6 bases. The CDR3 totals 14 residues. V lost 7 bases and J 5 bases, leaving 17 bases between the germline ends. Germline assignment: CDR1 LGHDT and CDR2 YNNKEL (reference sequence). This CDR3 is CASTPAGDRYGYTF. The DNA for the CDR3 is TGTGCCAGCACCCCAGCAGGGGACCGATATGGCTACACCTTC.

This rearrangement joins TRBV3-1 (or the pseudogene TRBV3-2) to TRBJ1-1, with TRBD1 as a possible D gene (5 bases). Looked up from germline, CDR1 is LGHDT and CDR2 is YNNKEL (reference sequence). This CDR3 is 15 amino acids long. V dropped 4 bases and J dropped 1 base, with 13 bases sitting between them. Written as DNA, the CDR3 is TGTGCCAGCAGCCCCCGGGGGTACCAGAACACTGAAGCTTTCTTT. Protein sequence: CASSPRGYQNTEAFF.

The CDR3 sequence is CASSYEPSGGGWTGELFF. DNA of the CDR3: TGTGCCAGCAGTTACGAGCCTAGCGGGGGAGGGTGGACCGGGGAGCTGTTTTTT. This chain connects TRBV6-2 or TRBV6-3 to TRBJ2-2; TRBD2 aligns across 10 bases. The CDR3 runs to 18 residues. Looked up from germline, CDR1 is MNHEY and CDR2 is SVGEGT. V trimming: 2 bases; J trimming: 5 bases; junction bases outside the gene matches: 11.

The chain combines TRBV5-5 with TRBJ2-2, with D perhaps matching TRBD1 (5 bases). The length of the CDR3 is 15 residues. V was clipped by 0 bases and J by 5 bases, with 11 bases between them. The germline gives CDR1 SGHKS, CDR2 YYEKEE (reference sequence). CDR3 sequence: CASSLVQARTGELFF. CDR3 coding DNA: TGTGCCAGCAGCTTGGTACAGGCCAGGACCGGGGAGCTGTTTTTT.

The chain is built from TRBV30 and TRBJ2-5; 9 bases agree with TRBD2. Germline V gene sequence: CDR1 GTSNPN, CDR2 SVGIG (reference sequence). The J segment lost 2 bases and the V segment lost 3 bases, leaving 1 base of the junction unmatched. The CDR3 runs to 13 residues. CDR3 DNA: TGTGCCTGGAGGGCGGGAGGGCAAGAGACCCAGTACTTC. Its translation is CAWRAGGQETQYF.

A few counts support this clone. The chain links TRBV3-1 (or the pseudogene TRBV3-2) to TRBJ1-2, with D perhaps TRBD1 (5 bases). Trimming cost V 3 bases and J 7 bases, with 12 bases left between them. The CDR3 totals 13 residues. Germline CDR1 reads LGHDT; CDR2 reads YNNKEL (reference sequence). The CDR3 bases are TGTGCCAGCAGCCAGTCAGGGAGGGGTGGCTACACCTTC. It specifies CASSQSGRGGYTF.

V gene TRBV2 combines with J gene TRBJ1-5; perhaps TRBD1 as D (5 bases). This CDR3 is 14 amino acids long. V lost 6 bases and J lost 5, with 14 bases in between. Germline V gene sequence: CDR1 SNHLY, CDR2 FYNNEI. The CDR3 sequence is CASSRDSGYQPQHF. CDR3 coding DNA: TGTGCCAGCAGCCGGGACTCCGGTTATCAGCCCCAGCATTTT.

The chain is built from TRBV7-9 and TRBJ1-2; 11 positions match TRBD1. J gave up 4 bases and V 4 bases, and 8 bases lay outside the gene matches. Germline values: CDR1 SEHNR, CDR2 FQNEAQ (reference sequence). The CDR3 is made up of 16 amino acids. The CDR3, as DNA: TGTGCCAGCAGCTCAGGACAGGGGGCGTTGGGCTATGGCTACACCTTC. Protein: CASSSGQGALGYGYTF.

The chain joins TRBV10-3 to TRBJ1-2; D might be TRBD1 (6 bases). The germline V gene has CDR1 ENHRY and CDR2 SYGVKD. This CDR3 is built from 15 residues. Trimming removed 4 bases at V and 4 bases at J, with 16 bases between. This chain's CDR3 is CAISAPSGVRYGYTF. The DNA of the CDR3 is TGTGCCATCAGTGCCCCCTCAGGGGTACGCTATGGCTACACCTTC.

This clone was picked up one time. For the CDR3, the DNA is TGCGCCAGCAGCGTAAGCGATGCCACCCAGTACTTC. It yields the protein CASSVSDATQYF. The chain has TRBV5-1 and TRBJ2-5; D not certain. Between the trimmed V and J ends, which lost 4 bases and 8 bases, there was a span of 12 bases. The germline CDR1 and CDR2 sequences are SGHRS and YFSETQ. The CDR3 runs to 12 residues.

This chain joins TRBV28 and TRBJ2-1; D uncertain. Trimming cost V 5 bases and J 7 bases, with 6 bases left between them. The CDR3 is 11 amino acids. Germline CDR1 reads MDHEN; CDR2 reads SYDVKM. The CDR3 loop is CASSQENEQFF. DNA for the CDR3: TGTGCCAGCAGTCAAGAGAATGAGCAGTTCTTC.